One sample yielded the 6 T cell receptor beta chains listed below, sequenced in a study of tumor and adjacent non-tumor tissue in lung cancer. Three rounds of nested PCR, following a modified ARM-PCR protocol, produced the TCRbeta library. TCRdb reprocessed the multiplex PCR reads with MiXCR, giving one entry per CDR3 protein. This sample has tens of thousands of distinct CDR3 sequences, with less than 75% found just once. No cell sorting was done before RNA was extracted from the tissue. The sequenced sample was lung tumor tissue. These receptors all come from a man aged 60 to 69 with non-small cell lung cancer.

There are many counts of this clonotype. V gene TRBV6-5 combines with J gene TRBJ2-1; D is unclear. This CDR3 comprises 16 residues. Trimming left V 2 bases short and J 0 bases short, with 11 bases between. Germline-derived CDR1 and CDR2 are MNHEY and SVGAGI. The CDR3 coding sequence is TGTGCCAGCAGTTACGGGCCTTCCAGCTCCTACAATGAGCAGTTCTTC. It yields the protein CASSYGPSSSYNEQFF.

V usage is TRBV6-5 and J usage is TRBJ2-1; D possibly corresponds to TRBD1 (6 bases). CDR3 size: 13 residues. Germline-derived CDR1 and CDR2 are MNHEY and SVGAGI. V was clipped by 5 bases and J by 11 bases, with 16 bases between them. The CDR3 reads CASSLQGGNKQFF. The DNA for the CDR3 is TGTGCCAGCAGTCTCCAAGGGGGTAATAAGCAGTTCTTC.

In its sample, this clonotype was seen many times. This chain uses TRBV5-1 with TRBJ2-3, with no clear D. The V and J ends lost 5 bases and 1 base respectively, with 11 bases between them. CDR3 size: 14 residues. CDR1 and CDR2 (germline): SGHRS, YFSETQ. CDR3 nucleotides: TGCGCCAGCAGGGCAGATTGGGGCACAGATACGCAGTATTTT. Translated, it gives CASRADWGTDTQYF.

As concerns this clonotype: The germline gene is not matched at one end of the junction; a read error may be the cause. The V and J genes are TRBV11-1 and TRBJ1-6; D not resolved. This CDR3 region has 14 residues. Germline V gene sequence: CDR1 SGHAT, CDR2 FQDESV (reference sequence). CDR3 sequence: CAISIDIYNSSLHF. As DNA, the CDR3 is TGTGCCATCAGCATAGACATCTATAATTCATCCCTCCACTTC. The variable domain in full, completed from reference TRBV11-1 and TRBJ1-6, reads EAEVAQSPRYKITEKSQAVAFWCDPISGHATLYWYRQILGQGPELLVQFQDESVVDDSQLPKDRFSAERLKGVDSTLKIQPAELGDSAMYLCAISIDIYNSSLHFGNGTRLTVT.

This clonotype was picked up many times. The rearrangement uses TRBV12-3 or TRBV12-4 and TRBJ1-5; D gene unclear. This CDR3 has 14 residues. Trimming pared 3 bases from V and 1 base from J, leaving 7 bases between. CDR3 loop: CASSFLGSNQPQHF. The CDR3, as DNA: TGTGCCAGCAGTTTTTTAGGAAGCAATCAGCCCCAGCATTTT.

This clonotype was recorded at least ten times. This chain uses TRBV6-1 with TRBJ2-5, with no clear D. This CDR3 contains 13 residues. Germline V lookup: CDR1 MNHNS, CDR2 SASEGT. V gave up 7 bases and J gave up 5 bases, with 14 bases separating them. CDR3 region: CASKVSVGETQYF. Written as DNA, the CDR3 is TGTGCCAGCAAAGTCAGTGTTGGCGAGACCCAGTACTTC.